The present entry profiles one TCR beta chain with its context. This record comes from a study of cytomegalovirus exposure and HLA in healthy donors. A multiplex PCR was run with 60 Vbeta primers and 13 Jbeta primers. Sequenced by immunoSEQ multiplex PCR; TCRdb stores in-frame clones only, minus some. Here the sample spans 50,000 to 70,000 clones, 75% to 85% being singletons. Germline trimming cut 0 bases from V and 8 bases from J; bases unmatched to any gene: 9. The V gene's germline CDR1 is LNHNV and CDR2 YYDKDF (reference sequence). This CDR3 region has 17 residues. The sample taken for sequencing was PBMCs. V usage is TRBV15 and J usage is TRBJ2-3, with TRBD2 matching 12 bases. The receptor was derived from a human donor in good health. CDR3 sequence: CATSRDLMTSGSTTQYF. Here the CDR3 DNA reads TGTGCCACCAGCAGAGATCTCATGACTAGCGGGAGTACTACGCAGTATTTT.